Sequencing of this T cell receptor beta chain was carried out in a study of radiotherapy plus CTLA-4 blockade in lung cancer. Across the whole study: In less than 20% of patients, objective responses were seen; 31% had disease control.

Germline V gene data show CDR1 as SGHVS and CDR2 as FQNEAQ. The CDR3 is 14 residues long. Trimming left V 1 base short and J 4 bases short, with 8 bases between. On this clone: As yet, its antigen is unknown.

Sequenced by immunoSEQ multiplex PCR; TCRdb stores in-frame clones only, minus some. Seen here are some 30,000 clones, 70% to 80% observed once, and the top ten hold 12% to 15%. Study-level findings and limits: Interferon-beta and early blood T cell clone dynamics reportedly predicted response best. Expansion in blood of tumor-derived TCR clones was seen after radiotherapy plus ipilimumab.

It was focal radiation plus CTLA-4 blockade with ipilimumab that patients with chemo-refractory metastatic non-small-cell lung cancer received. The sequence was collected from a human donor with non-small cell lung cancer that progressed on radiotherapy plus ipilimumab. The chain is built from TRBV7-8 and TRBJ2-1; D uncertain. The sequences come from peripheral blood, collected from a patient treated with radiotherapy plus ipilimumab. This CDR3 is CASSLGDAYNEQFF. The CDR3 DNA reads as TGTGCCAGCAGCTTAGGTGACGCTTACAATGAGCAGTTCTTC.